The following is a T cell receptor (beta chain) sequence with its context. The antigen is unknown. Each CDR3 protein is one row after TCRdb ran MiXCR on the reads. The sample yields approximately 550,000 distinct CDR3 sequences, approximately 15% seen once. The CDR3 runs 10 residues. From germline, CDR1 is SEHNR and CDR2 FQNEAQ (reference sequence). The data derive from a study of T cell repertoires in cytomegalovirus infection. Notes on the study in general: Ex vivo, HLA-C-restricted CMV-specific TCR beta clonotypes prevailed over the rest of the response.

Sequencing was carried out using CD8+ T cells from PBMCs. This chain joins TRBV7-9 and TRBJ2-2; no reliable D call. The origin of this receptor is a human donor in good health (CMV status not recorded). Some clones in this sample may be carry-over from other donors' samples. This chain's CDR3 is CSSGTGELFF. In nucleotides, the CDR3 is TGTTCTTCAGGTACCGGGGAGCTGTTTTTT.